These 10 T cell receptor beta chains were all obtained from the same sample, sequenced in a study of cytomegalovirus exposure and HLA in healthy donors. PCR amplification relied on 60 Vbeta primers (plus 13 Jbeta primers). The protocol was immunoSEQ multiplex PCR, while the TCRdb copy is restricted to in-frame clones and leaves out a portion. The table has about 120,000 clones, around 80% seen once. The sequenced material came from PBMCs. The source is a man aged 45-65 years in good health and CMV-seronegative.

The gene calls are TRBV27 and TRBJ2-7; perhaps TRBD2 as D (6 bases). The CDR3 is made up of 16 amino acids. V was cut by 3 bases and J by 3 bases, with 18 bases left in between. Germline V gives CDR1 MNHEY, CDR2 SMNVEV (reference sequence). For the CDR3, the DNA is TGTGCCAGCAGTTTGGGGGAAGCGGGCGCCGACTACGAGCAGTACTTC. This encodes CASSLGEAGADYEQYF.

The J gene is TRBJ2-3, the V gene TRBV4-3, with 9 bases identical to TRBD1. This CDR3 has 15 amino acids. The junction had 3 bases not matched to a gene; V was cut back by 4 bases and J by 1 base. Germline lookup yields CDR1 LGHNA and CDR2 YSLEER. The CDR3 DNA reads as TGCGCCAGCAGCCCGGGACAGGGTGGCACAGATACGCAGTATTTT. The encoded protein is CASSPGQGGTDTQYF.

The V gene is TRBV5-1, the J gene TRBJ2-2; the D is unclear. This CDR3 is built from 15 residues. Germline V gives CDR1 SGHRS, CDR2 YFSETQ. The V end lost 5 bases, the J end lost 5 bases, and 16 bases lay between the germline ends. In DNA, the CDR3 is TGCGCCAGCAGTTCGACCGCGCGGCGGACCGGGGAGCTGTTTTTT. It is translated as CASSSTARRTGELFF. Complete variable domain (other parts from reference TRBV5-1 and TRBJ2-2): KAGVTQTPRYLIKTRGQQVTLSCSPISGHRSVSWYQQTPGQGLQFLFEYFSETQRNKGNFPGRFSGRQFSNSRSEMNVSTLELGDSALYLCASSSTARRTGELFFGEGSRLTVL.

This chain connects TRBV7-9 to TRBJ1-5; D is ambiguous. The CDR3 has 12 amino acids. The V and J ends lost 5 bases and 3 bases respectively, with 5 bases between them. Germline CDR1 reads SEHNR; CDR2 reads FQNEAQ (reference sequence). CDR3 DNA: TGTGCCAGCAGCCAAATCAATCAGCCCCAGCATTTT. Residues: CASSQINQPQHF.

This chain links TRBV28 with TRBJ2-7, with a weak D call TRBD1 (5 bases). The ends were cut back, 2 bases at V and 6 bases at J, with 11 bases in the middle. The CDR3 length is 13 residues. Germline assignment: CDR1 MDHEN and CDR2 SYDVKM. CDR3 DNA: TGTGCCAGCAGTTTAGACAGCCCCGTCGAGCAGTACTTC. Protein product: CASSLDSPVEQYF. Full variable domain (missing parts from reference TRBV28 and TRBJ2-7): DVKVTQSSRYLVKRTGEKVFLECVQDMDHENMFWYRQDPGLGLRLIYFSYDVKMKEKGDIPEGYSVSREKKERFSLILESASTNQTSMYLCASSLDSPVEQYFGPGTRLTVT.

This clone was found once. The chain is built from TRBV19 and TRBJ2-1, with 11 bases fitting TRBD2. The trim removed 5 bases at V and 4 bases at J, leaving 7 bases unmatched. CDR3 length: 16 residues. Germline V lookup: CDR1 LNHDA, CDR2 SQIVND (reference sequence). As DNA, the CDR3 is TGTGCCAGTAGTGTCCGACTAGCGGGGTTATACAATGAGCAGTTCTTC. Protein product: CASSVRLAGLYNEQFF.

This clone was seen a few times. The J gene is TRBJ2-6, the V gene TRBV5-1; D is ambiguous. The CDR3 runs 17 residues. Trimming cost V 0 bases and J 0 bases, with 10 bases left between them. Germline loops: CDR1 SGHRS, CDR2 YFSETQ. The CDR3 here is CASSLAPRLSGANVLTF. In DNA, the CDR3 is TGCGCCAGCAGCTTGGCCCCGCGGCTCTCTGGGGCCAACGTCCTGACTTTC.

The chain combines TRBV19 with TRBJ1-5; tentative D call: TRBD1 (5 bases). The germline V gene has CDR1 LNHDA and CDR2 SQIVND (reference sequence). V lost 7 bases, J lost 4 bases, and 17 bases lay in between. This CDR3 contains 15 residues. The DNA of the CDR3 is TGTGCCAGTACCCGGACAAGTAGTTCTAATCAGCCCCAGCATTTT. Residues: CASTRTSSSNQPQHF.

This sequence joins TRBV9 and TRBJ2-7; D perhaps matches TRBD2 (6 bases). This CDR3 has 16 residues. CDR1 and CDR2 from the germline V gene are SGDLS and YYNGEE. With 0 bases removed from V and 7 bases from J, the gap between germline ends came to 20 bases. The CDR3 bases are TGTGCCAGCAGCGTAGGGAGGGCCGTGCCTCTGAAGGAGCAGTACTTC. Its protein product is CASSVGRAVPLKEQYF.

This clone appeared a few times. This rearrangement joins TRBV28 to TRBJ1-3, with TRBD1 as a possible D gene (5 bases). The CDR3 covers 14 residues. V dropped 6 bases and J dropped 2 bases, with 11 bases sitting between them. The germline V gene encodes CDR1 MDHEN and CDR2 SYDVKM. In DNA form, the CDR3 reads TGTGCCAGCAGCGTGCTGGGGCCTGGAAACACCATATATTTT. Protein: CASSVLGPGNTIYF.